This T cell receptor (beta chain) was identified during a study of CD8 T cells in Susac syndrome (dated by TCRdb to the late 2010s). For the study in its entirety: Repertoire sequencing was used to test whether CD8+ T cell activation and differentiation in Susac syndrome was antigen driven. Clonality of the CD8+ T cell repertoire was compared between eleven to twelve healthy donors, approximately 14 Susac syndrome patients and under 19 multiple sclerosis patients.

RNA was extracted with the RNeasy kit and about 0.45 to 1 ug was reverse transcribed using random hexamers. The immunoSEQ multiplex PCR assay, covering 54 Vbeta and 13 Jbeta segments, was used to amplify TCR beta CDR3 regions. PCR amplification bias was corrected using a synthetic template baseline for primer optimization and computational correction. Per the original workflow: Only productive sequences were kept, with reads annotated to V, D and J genes according to IMGT and analyzed in immunoSEQ Analyzer. Clonality was calculated as one minus the Shannon entropy normalized by log2 of the number of productive unique sequences. Public and private clones were assessed among the 100 most prevalent clones of each patient and control. Susac-specific clones were defined as absent from healthy and MS cohorts, 850 to 1,300 published viral clones and other ImmuneACCESS disease sequences. TCRdb trimmed public reads at Q25 via fastp, called clones via MiXCR and kept in-frame beta chains. Each CDR3 protein appears once, grouped with its most common genes and DNA. V and J calls and clone size were set by TCRdb, not the authors. The sample has hundreds of thousands of distinct CDR3 sequences on record, around 85% of them singletons. The ten most abundant clones make up 0.12% of the sample.

Broader findings and caveats from the paper: The TCR sequencing and HLA analysis was acknowledged to have included a relatively small number of individuals.

Peripheral blood CD8+ and CD4+ T cells from healthy donors, Susac syndrome patients and multiple sclerosis patients were profiled by high-throughput TCR beta sequencing. Multiple sclerosis controls were treatment-naive patients with stable or active relapsing-remitting disease fulfilling revised McDonald criteria. Bulk CD8+ and CD4+ T cells were purified magnetically by negative isolation, whereas CD8+ TEMRA cells were enriched by FACS. Blood was collected in EDTA tubes and processed within 24 hours, with PBMCs isolated through density gradient centrifugation. PBMCs destined for TCR sequencing were cryopreserved in liquid nitrogen and later thawed in a 37 °C water bath. The sorted or isolated CD4+, CD8+ and CD8+ TEMRA cells had a purity of 90% or higher. Details on this clonotype: Its antigen remains undetermined. The junction does not match germline at one end; this may be a read error.

The CDR3 starts with the cysteine, ends with the phenylalanine, and has 11 residues. The CDR3 DNA has 33 bases and is translated from base 1. The germline V gene gives CDR1 as MGHRA and CDR2 as YSYEKL. This TCR derives from a human donor with multiple sclerosis. The chain joins TRBV4-1 to TRBJ2-3; a tentative D call is TRBD2 (6 bases match). Material for sequencing was CD8+ T cells from PBMCs. The DNA is as follows: TGCGCCAACAGCACGGGGGAAGCGCAGTATTTT. The resulting protein is CANSTGEAQYF.